The clone carrying this T cell receptor (beta chain) has just a few counts. The record originates from a study of blood T cell repertoires in COVID-19. Study-level background: Sources were T cells, B-cell-depleted T cells, or PBMCs; the material itself was cDNA or gDNA.

The length of the CDR3 is 14 residues. Looked up from germline, CDR1 is MRHNA and CDR2 is SNTAGT. J lost 9 bases, V lost 5 bases, and 6 bases had no gene match. TCRdb keeps only in-frame clones here, not all; method: immunoSEQ multiplex PCR. The table has fewer than 450,000 clones, roughly 87% seen once; the top ten hold 2% to 2.5%. The chain joins TRBV6-4 to TRBJ1-6; 8 bases align to TRBD1. Sequenced input: PBMCs or T cells enriched from blood (not recorded which). The clonotype originates from a middle-aged woman with acute COVID-19. This chain's CDR3 is CASSTGGSRSPLHF. The CDR3 nucleotides read TGTGCCAGCAGTACAGGGGGGTCACGTTCACCCCTCCACTTT.